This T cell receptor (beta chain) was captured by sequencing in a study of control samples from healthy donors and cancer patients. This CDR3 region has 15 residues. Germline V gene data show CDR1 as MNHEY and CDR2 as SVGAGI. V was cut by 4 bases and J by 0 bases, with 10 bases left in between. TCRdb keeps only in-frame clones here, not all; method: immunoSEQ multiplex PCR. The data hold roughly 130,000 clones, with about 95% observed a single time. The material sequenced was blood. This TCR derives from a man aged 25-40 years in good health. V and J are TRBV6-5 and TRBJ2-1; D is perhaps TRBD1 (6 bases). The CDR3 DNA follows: TGTGCCAGCAGTTCGGGCAGGGGCTCCTACAATGAGCAGTTCTTC. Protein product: CASSSGRGSYNEQFF.